The sequence of this T cell receptor beta chain was determined in a study of T cell responses to AZD1222 COVID-19 vaccine. At the level of the study: Some second doses came at about 4 weeks and others at about 12 weeks; these were pooled. General study findings and limits: Increases in Spike-specific TCR breadth and depth were seen after two AZD1222 doses. After the peak T cell response, and only then, were repertoires sampled. Close to half of all spike-specific TCRs reportedly target regions of the variants that are unmutated.

Germline V gene lookup returns CDR1 KGHDR and CDR2 SFDVKD. V lost 4 bases to trimming and J lost 8 bases; unmatched junction nucleotides: 14. The CDR3 totals 18 residues. This table comes from immunoSEQ multiplex PCR, and its TCRdb copy is limited to in-frame clones, with some not included. Altogether over 100,000 clones are present, around nine tenths being singletons, with the ten largest covering 1.5% to 2%. For this clone: Its antigen is undetermined.

This sequence joins TRBV24-1 and TRBJ2-4, with TRBD2 identical over 12 bases. This receptor was identified in an adult in good health. Sequenced material: peripheral blood, taken on day 0 of AZD1222 vaccination. Here the CDR3 DNA reads TGTGCCACCAGTGAGCCCCGCGGAGGACTAGCGGGATCGGACATTCAGTACTTC. It encodes CATSEPRGGLAGSDIQYF.